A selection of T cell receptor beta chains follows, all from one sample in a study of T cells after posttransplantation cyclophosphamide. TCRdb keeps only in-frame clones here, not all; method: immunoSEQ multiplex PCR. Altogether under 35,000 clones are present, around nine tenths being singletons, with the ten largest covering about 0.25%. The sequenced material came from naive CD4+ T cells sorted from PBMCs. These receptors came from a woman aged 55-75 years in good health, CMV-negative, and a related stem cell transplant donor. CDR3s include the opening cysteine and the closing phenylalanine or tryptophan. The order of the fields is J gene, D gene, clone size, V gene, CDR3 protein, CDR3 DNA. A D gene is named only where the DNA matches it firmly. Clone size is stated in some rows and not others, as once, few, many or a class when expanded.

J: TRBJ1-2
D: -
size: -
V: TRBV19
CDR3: CAGSIVSGRHGYTF
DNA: TGTGCCGGTAGTATAGTATCAGGGCGCCATGGCTACACCTTC

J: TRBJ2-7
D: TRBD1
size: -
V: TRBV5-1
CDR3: CASSRNRGEGYEQYF
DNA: TGCGCCAGCAGCCGAAACAGGGGGGAAGGCTACGAGCAGTACTTC

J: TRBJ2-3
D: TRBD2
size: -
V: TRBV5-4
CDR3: CASSPERENGDTQYF
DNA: TGTGCCAGCAGTCCGGAGCGGGAGAATGGAGATACGCAGTATTTT

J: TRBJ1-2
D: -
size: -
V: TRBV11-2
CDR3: CASSLGSGYGYTF
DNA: TGTGCCAGCAGCTTAGGGTCAGGTTATGGCTACACCTTC

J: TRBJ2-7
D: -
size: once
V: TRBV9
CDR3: CASSVGSGPYEQYF
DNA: TGTGCCAGCAGCGTAGGGTCAGGCCCCTACGAGCAGTACTTC

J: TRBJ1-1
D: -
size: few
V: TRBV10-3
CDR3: CAISVQDRNTEAFF
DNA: TGTGCCATCAGTGTTCAGGACAGGAACACTGAAGCTTTCTTT

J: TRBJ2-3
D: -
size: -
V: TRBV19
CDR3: CASRSGTFSPRDTQYF
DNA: TGTGCCAGTAGGTCAGGCACCTTTTCCCCCAGAGATACGCAGTATTTT

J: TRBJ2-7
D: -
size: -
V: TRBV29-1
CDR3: CSVFRTANRGRSSYEQYF
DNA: TGCAGCGTTTTCAGGACAGCTAATCGGGGCCGCAGCTCCTACGAGCAGTACTTC

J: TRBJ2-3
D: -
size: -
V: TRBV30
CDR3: CAWSDADIADTQYF
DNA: TGTGCCTGGAGTGACGCGGATATTGCAGATACGCAGTATTTT

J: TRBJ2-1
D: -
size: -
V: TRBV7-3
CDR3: CASSSQAGYNEQFF
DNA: TGTGCCAGCAGCTCCCAAGCGGGCTACAATGAGCAGTTCTTC

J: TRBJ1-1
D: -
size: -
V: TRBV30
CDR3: CAWSVRGGTEAFF
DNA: TGTGCCTGGAGTGTCCGAGGAGGCACTGAAGCTTTCTTT

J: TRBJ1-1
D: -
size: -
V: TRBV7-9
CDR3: CASSPHIGNTEAFF
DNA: TGTGCCAGCAGCCCCCACATTGGGAACACTGAAGCTTTCTTT

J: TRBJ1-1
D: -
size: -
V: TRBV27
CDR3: CASSLRVTGGVNTEAFF
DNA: TGTGCCAGCAGTTTGAGGGTCACAGGCGGGGTGAACACTGAAGCTTTCTTT

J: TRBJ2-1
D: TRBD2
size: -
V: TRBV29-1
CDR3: CSVEVGLAGQGEQFF
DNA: TGCAGCGTTGAAGTAGGACTAGCGGGGCAGGGTGAGCAGTTCTTC

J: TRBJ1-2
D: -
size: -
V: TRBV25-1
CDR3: CASSLGVYYGYTF
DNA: TGTGCCAGCAGCTTAGGGGTCTACTATGGCTACACCTTC

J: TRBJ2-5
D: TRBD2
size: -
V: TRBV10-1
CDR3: CASSSGLAGGPRETQYF
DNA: TGCGCCAGCAGTTCCGGACTAGCGGGGGGGCCTCGAGAGACCCAGTACTTC

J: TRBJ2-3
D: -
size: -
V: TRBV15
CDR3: CATSREPQRADTQYF
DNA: TGTGCCACCAGCAGAGAGCCTCAGAGGGCCGATACGCAGTATTTT

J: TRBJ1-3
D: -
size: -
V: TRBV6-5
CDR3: CASSYSQGTGNTIYF
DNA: TGTGCCAGCAGTTACTCTCAGGGTACTGGAAACACCATATATTTT

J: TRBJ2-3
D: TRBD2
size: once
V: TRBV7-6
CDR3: CASSLGLVRTDTQYF
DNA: TGTGCCAGCAGCCTGGGACTAGTTAGGACAGATACGCAGTATTTT

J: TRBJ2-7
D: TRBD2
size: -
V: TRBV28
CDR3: CASSLWTSGSYEQYF
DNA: TGTGCCAGCAGTTTGTGGACTAGCGGGAGTTACGAGCAGTACTTC

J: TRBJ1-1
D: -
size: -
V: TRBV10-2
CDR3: CASRLDRMNTEAFF
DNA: TGCGCCAGCAGACTCGACAGGATGAACACTGAAGCTTTCTTT

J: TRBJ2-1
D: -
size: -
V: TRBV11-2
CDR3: CASSLGLYNEQFF
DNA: TGTGCCAGCAGCTTAGGACTATACAATGAGCAGTTCTTC

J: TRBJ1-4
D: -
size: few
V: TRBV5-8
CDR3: CASSSGTSRGEKLFF
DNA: TGTGCCAGCAGCTCGGGGACTTCTCGGGGTGAAAAACTGTTTTTT

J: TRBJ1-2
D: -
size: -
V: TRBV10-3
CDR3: CAISGNREGYTF
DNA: TGTGCCATCAGTGGGAACAGGGAGGGCTACACCTTC

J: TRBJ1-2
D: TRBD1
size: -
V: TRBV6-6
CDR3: CASSSRQGLNYGYTF
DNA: TGTGCCAGCAGTTCCAGACAGGGGCTAAATTATGGCTACACCTTC

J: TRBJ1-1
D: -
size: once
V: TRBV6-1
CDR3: CASSRPGVNTEAFF
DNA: TGTGCCAGCAGTAGGCCGGGGGTGAACACTGAAGCTTTCTTT

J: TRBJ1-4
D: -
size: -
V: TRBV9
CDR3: CASSVGTKNEKLFF
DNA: TGTGCCAGCAGCGTAGGAACAAAAAATGAAAAACTGTTTTTT